This T cell receptor (beta chain) is drawn from a study of neoadjuvant anti-PD-1 for oral cavity cancer (dated by TCRdb to the early 2020s). At the level of the whole study: Before curative-intent surgical resection, most patients were given three to four biweekly doses of nivolumab at 3 mg/kg. A fourth nivolumab dose was given around day 43 to patients without progression, and definitive surgical resection was performed in those patients on days 50-56. Under RECIST 1.1, a patient counted as a responder if showing complete response, partial response or stable disease, and as a non-responder if showing progression. The parent correlative cohort had about 11 patients and a response rate of 33%. Here is what the overall study found, with its caveats: Within PBMCs, T cell clonality (Gini index) was significantly higher in non-responders than responders after neoadjuvant nivolumab. Higher pretreatment blood Treg/Th17 ratios correlated with both higher pretreatment blood TCRbeta clonality and lower post-treatment tumor TCRbeta clonality. Only three patients per response group were included in the TCR analyses, and the authors called for validation in larger cohorts.

For deep sequencing of PBMC libraries, mostly about 450 ng of input genomic DNA was used, and six replicates were run per sample. TCRbeta libraries were prepared with the immunoSEQ hsTCRbeta kit according to the manufacturer's instructions. The completed libraries were mixed into a single pool at 3 nM, then sequenced with an Illumina NovaSeq 6000 S4 flow cell. The study's own analysis went as follows. Raw data preprocessing and quality control were performed with the immunoSEQ Analyzer. The analysis was restricted to productive rearrangements, with each unique CDR3 amino acid sequence defining a clonotype. Repertoire clonality was estimated as the Gini-Simpson index, which was computed with the R package tcR. Student's t test was used to compare Gini indices, and Pearson correlation was used to assess associations with tumor size change. Here the immuneACCESS table is served through TCRdb, limited to in-frame sequences with V and J called. Missing clones are a known gap in these copies; in checked studies unresolved V genes cover under half, and the rest lacks a known reason. Clone size and the V and J calls come from that table; the DNA yielded D and trimming. This sample is represented by fewer than 90,000 clones; roughly four fifths of them were singletons. The ten top clones hold approximately 3.4% of the sample.

V is cut by 0 bases and J by 2 bases, and the space between the germline ends is 8 bases. Its CDR3 holds 15 amino acids, cysteine through phenylalanine. The DNA shown is the 45-base CDR3, in frame from base 1. In the germline V gene (reference sequence), CDR1 corresponds to WNHNN and CDR2 to SYGVQD. The time point label on this specimen signifies: before neoadjuvant nivolumab. Patients were newly diagnosed with stage II-IVA oral cavity squamous cell carcinoma and had received no prior systemic or radiation treatment. The cohort was made up of patients with locally advanced, HPV-negative oral cavity squamous cell carcinoma. Peripheral blood mononuclear cells were analyzed directly and were not maintained or expanded in culture. Samples were obtained from a longitudinal correlative study of a single-arm phase II trial of neoadjuvant nivolumab in oral cavity squamous cell carcinoma. Subject-matched pre- and post-treatment PBMCs and tumors from three responders and three non-responders underwent genomic DNA-based TCRbeta sequencing. Peripheral blood mononuclear cells were collected before nivolumab treatment and were collected again after treatment, at the time of surgery. The Maxwell RSC DNA from Cells kit was used to extract genomic DNA from PBMCs.

Note on this clone: Its antigen remains unidentified. It has no much larger one-base neighbor in the sample; base qualities were not kept.

The sequence is built from TRBV10-1 and TRBJ1-3; 5 matching bases give a weak D call of TRBD1. The clonotype comes from a person aged 40 to 85 with oral cavity squamous cell carcinoma. Source: PBMCs, taken before nivolumab (anti-PD-1) treatment. The CDR3 reads as follows: CASSESAGPGNTIYF. The bases read TGCGCCAGCAGTGAGTCGGCAGGGCCTGGAAACACCATATATTTT.